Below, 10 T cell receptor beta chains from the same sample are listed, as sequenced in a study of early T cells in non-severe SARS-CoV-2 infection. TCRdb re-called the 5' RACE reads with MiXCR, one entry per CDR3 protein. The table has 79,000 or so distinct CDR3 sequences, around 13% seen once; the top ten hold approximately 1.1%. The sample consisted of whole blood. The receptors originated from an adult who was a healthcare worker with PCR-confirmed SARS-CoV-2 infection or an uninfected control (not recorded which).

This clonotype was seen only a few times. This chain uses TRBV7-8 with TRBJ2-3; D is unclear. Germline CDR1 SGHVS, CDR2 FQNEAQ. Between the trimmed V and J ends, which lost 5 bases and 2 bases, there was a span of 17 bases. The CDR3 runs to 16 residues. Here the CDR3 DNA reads TGTGCCAGCAGCCATACGATGACACGGGTCACAGATACGCAGTATTTT. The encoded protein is CASSHTMTRVTDTQYF.

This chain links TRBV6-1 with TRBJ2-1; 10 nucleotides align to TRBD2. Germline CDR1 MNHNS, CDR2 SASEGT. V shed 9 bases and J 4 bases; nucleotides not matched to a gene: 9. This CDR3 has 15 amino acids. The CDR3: CASASGRAAYNEQFF. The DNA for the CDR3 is TGTGCCAGTGCCAGCGGGAGGGCCGCATACAATGAGCAGTTCTTC.

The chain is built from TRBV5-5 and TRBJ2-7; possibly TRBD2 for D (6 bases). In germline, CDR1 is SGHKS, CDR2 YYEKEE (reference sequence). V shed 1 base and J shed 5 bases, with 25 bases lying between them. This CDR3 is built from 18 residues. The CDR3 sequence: CASSLYLGIMGPGDEQYF. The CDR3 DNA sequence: TGTGCCAGCAGCTTGTATCTTGGGATTATGGGACCGGGGGACGAGCAGTACTTC.

The CDR3 nucleotides read TGTGCCAGCAATGAGAGGAGGGCCTCATCCGAAAAACTGTTTTTT. Protein sequence: CASNERRASSEKLFF. This sequence joins TRBV11-2 and TRBJ1-4; D remains unclear. CDR1 is SGHAT, CDR2 FQNNGV, per germline. The CDR3 consists of 15 residues. V shed 7 bases and J shed 8 bases, with 20 bases lying between them.

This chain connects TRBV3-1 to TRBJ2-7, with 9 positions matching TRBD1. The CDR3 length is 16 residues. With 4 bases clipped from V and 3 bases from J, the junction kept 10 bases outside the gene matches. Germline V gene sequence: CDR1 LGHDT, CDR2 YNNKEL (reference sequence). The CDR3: CASSPPPGQGYYEQYF. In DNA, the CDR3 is TGTGCCAGCAGCCCCCCGCCGGGACAGGGTTACTACGAGCAGTACTTC.

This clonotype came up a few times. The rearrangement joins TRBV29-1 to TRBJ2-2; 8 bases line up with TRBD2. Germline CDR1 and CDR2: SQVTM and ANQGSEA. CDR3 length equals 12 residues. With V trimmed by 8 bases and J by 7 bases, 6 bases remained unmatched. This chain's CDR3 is CSSLAGNGELFF. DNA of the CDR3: TGCAGCTCTTTAGCGGGAAACGGGGAGCTGTTTTTT.

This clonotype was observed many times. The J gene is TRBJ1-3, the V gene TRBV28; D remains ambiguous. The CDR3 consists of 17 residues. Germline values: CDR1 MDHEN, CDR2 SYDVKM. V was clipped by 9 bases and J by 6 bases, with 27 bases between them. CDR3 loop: CASKFISAELEVNTIYF. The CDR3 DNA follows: TGTGCCAGTAAGTTTATTTCGGCCGAGCTGGAAGTAAACACCATATATTTT.

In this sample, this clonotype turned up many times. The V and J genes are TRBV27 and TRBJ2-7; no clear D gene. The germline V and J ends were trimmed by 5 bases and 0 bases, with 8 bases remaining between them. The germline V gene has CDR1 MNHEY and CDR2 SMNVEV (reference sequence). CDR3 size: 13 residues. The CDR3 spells CASSTQTSYEQYF. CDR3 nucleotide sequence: TGTGCCAGCAGTACACAGACCTCCTACGAGCAGTACTTC.

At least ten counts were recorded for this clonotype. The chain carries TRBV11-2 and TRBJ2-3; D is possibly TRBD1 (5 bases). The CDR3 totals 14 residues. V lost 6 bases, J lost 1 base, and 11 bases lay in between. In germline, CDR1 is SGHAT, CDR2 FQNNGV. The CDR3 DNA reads TGTGCCAGCAGTAGACAGTACCGCACAGATACGCAGTATTTT. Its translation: CASSRQYRTDTQYF.

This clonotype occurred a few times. CDR3 in amino acids: CASSPWTRFSNEQFF. The CDR3 nucleotides are TGTGCCAGTAGTCCATGGACTAGATTTTCCAATGAGCAGTTCTTC. The chain couples TRBV19 to TRBJ2-1, with 7 positions matching TRBD2. With 5 bases clipped from V and 6 bases from J, the junction kept 10 bases outside the gene matches. Germline CDR1 reads LNHDA; CDR2 reads SQIVND (reference sequence). The CDR3 is 15 residues long.